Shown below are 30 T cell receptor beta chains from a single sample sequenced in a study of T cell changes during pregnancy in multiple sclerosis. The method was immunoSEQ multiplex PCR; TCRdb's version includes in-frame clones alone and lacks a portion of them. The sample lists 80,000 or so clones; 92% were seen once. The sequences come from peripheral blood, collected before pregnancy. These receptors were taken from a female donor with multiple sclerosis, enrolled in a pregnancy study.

CDR3 DNA sequence: TGTGCCAGCAGCCCACCGGGACAGAATATGAACACTGAAGCTTTCTTT. Its translation is CASSPPGQNMNTEAFF. This rearrangement joins TRBV27 to TRBJ1-1; 7 bases are shared with TRBD1. This CDR3 has 16 amino acids. CDR1 and CDR2 from the germline V gene are MNHEY and SMNVEV (reference sequence). The V gene end was trimmed by 6 bases and the J gene end by 0 bases; junction bases not matched to a gene: 10.

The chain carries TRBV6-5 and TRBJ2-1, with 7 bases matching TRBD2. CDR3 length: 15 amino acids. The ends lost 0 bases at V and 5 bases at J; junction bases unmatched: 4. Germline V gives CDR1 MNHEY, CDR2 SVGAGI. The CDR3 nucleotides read TGTGCCAGCAGTTACTCGAGGGGAGGGAACAATGAGCAGTTCTTC. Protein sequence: CASSYSRGGNNEQFF.

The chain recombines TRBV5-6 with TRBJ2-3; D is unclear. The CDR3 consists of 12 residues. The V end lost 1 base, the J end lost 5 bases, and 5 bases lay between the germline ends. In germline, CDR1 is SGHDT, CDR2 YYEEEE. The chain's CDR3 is CASSLTGDTQYF. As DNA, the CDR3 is TGTGCCAGCAGCTTGACTGGAGATACGCAGTATTTT.

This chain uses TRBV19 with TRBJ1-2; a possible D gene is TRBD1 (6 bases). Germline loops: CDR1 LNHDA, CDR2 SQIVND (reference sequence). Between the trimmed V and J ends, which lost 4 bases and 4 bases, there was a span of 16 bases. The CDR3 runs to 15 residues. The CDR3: CASSTSTGISYGYTF. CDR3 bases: TGTGCCAGTAGTACTTCTACAGGGATCAGCTATGGCTACACCTTC. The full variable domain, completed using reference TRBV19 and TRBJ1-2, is DGGITQSPKYLFRKEGQNVTLSCEQNLNHDAMYWYRQDPGQGLRLIYYSQIVNDFQKGDIAEGYSVSREKKESFPLTVTSAQKNPTAFYLCASSTSTGISYGYTFGSGTRLTVV.

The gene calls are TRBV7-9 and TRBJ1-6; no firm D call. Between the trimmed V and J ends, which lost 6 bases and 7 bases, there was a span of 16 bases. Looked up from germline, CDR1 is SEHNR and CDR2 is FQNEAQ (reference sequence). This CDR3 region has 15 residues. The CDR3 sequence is CASRGGKRLNSPLHF. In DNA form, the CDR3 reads TGTGCCAGCAGAGGAGGGAAAAGGCTCAATTCACCCCTCCACTTT.

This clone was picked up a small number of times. Written as DNA, the CDR3 is TGTGCCCGGGAGCCCCAGCATTTT. Its protein product is CAREPQHF. V gene TRBV9 combines with J gene TRBJ1-5; no firm D call. The CDR3 contains 8 residues. V was pared by 10 bases and J by 8 bases, with 4 bases between. Germline CDR1 reads SGDLS; CDR2 reads YYNGEE.

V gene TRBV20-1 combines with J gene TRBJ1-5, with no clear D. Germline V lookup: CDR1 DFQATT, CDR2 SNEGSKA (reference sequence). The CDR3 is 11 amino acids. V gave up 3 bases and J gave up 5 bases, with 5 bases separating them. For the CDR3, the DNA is TGCAGTGCTAGTCCCGATCAGCCCCAGCATTTT. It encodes CSASPDQPQHF.

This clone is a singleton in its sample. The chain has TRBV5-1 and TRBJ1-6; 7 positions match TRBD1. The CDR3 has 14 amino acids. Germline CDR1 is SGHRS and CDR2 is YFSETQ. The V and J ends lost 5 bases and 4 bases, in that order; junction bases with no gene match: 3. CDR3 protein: CASREGQYNSPLHF. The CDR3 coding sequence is TGCGCCAGCAGAGAGGGACAGTATAATTCACCCCTCCACTTT. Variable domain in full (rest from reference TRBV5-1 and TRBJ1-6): KAGVTQTPRYLIKTRGQQVTLSCSPISGHRSVSWYQQTPGQGLQFLFEYFSETQRNKGNFPGRFSGRQFSNSRSEMNVSTLELGDSALYLCASREGQYNSPLHFGNGTRLTVT.

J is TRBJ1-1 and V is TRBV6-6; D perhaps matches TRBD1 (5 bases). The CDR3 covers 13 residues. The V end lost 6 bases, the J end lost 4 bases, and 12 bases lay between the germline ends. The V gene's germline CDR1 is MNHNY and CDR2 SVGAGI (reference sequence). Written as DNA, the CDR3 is TGTGCCAGCAGCCGTAGGACATTCACTGAAGCTTTCTTT. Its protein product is CASSRRTFTEAFF.

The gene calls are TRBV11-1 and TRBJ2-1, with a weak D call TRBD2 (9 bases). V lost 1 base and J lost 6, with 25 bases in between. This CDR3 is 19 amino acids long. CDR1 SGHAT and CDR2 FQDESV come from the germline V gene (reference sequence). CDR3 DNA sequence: TGTGCCAGCAGCTTAGGGCAGGGGGCGCGACTAGCGGACCCCAATGAGCAGTTCTTC. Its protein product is CASSLGQGARLADPNEQFF.

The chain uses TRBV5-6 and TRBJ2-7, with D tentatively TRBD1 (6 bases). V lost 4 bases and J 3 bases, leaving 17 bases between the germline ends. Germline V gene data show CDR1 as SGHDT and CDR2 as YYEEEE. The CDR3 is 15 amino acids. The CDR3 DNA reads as TGTGCCAGCAGCACAATGGACAGCACCTTCTACGAGCAGTACTTC. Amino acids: CASSTMDSTFYEQYF. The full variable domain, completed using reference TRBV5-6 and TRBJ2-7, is DAGVTQSPTHLIKTRGQQVTLRCSPKSGHDTVSWYQQALGQGPQFIFQYYEEEERQRGNFPDRFSGHQFPNYSSELNVNALLLGDSALYLCASSTMDSTFYEQYFGPGTRLTVT.

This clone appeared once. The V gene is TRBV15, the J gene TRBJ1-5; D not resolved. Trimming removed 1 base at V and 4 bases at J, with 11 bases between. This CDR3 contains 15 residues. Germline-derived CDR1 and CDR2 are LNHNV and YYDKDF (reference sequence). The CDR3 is CATSRGGDWNQPQHF. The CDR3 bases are TGTGCCACCAGCAGAGGAGGCGACTGGAATCAGCCCCAGCATTTT.

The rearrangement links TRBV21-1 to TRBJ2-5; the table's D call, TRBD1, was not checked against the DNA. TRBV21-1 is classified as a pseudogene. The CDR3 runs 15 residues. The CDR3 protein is CASSKALDRQETQYF. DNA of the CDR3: TGTGCCAGCAGCAAAGCGCTGGACAGACAAGAGACCCAGTACTTC.

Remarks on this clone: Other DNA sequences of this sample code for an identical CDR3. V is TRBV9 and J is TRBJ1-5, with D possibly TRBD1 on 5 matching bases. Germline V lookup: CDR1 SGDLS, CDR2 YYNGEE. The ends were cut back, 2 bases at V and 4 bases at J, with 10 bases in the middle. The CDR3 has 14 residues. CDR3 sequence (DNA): TGTGCCAGCAGCGTCGGTGGGGGGAATCAGCCCCAGCATTTT. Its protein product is CASSVGGGNQPQHF. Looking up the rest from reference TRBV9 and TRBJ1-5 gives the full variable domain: DSGVTQTPKHLITATGQRVTLRCSPRSGDLSVYWYQQSLDQGLQFLIQYYNGEERAKGNILERFSAQQFPDLHSELNLSSLELGDSALYFCASSVGGGNQPQHFGDGTRLSIL.

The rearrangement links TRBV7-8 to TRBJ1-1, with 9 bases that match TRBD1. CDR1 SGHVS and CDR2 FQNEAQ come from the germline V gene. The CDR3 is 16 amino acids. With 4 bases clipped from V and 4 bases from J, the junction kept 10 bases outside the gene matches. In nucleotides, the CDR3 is TGTGCCAGCAGCTCCAACAGGGGACAGGGTGGCACTGAAGCTTTCTTT. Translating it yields CASSSNRGQGGTEAFF. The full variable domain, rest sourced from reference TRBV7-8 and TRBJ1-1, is GAGVSQSPRYKVAKRGQDVALRCDPISGHVSLFWYQQALGQGPEFLTYFQNEAQLDKSGLPSDRFFAERPEGSVSTLKIQRTQQEDSAVYLCASSSNRGQGGTEAFFGQGTRLTVV.

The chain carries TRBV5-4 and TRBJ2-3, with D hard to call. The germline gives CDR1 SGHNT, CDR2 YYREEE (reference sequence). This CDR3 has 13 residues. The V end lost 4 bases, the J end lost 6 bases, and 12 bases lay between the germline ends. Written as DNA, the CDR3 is TGTGCCAGCAGCCCCGCAGCGTTGGATACGCAGTATTTT. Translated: CASSPAALDTQYF.

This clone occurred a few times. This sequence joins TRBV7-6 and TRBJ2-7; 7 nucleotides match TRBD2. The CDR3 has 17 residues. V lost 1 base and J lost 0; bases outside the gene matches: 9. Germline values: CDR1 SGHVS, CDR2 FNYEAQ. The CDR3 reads CASSLEGGRQSSYEQYF. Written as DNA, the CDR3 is TGTGCCAGCAGCTTAGAGGGAGGGAGGCAGAGCTCCTACGAGCAGTACTTC.

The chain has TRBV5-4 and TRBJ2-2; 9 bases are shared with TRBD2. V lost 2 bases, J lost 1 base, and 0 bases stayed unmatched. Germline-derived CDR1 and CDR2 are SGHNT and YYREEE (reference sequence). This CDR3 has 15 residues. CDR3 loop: CASSLAGGNTGELFF. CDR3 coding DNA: TGTGCCAGCAGCTTAGCGGGGGGGAACACCGGGGAGCTGTTTTTT.

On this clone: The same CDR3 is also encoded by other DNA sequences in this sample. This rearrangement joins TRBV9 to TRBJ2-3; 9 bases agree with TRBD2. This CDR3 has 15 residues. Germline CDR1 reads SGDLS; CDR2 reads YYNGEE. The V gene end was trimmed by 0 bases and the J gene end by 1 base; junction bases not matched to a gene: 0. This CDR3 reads CASSVGLAGTDTQYF. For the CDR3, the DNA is TGTGCCAGCAGCGTAGGACTAGCGGGCACAGATACGCAGTATTTT.

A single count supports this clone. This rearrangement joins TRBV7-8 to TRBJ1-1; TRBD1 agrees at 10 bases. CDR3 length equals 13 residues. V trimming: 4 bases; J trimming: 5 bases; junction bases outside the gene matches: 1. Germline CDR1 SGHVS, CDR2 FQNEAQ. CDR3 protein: CASSWDRGTEAFF. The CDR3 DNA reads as TGTGCCAGCAGCTGGGACAGGGGTACTGAAGCTTTCTTT.

CDR3 loop: CASSPMGSRSYEQYF. The CDR3 DNA is TGTGCCAGCAGTCCCATGGGCTCCCGCTCCTACGAGCAGTACTTC. The rearrangement links TRBV2 to TRBJ2-7; no firm D call. Germline CDR1 and CDR2: SNHLY and FYNNEI. The length of the CDR3 is 15 residues. V shed 5 bases and J shed 0 bases, with 14 bases lying between them.

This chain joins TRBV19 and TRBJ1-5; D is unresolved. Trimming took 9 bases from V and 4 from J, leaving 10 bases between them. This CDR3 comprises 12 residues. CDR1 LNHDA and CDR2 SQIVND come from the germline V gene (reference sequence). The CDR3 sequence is CASSYGNQPQHF. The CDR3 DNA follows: TGTGCCAGCTCATACGGGAATCAGCCCCAGCATTTT.

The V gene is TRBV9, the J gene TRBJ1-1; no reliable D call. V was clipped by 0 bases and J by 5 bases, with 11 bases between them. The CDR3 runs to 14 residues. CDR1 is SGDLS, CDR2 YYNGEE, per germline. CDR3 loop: CASSVAGEGTEAFF. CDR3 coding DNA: TGTGCCAGCAGCGTAGCAGGCGAAGGTACTGAAGCTTTCTTT. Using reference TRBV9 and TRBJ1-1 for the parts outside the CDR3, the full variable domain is DSGVTQTPKHLITATGQRVTLRCSPRSGDLSVYWYQQSLDQGLQFLIQYYNGEERAKGNILERFSAQQFPDLHSELNLSSLELGDSALYFCASSVAGEGTEAFFGQGTRLTVV.

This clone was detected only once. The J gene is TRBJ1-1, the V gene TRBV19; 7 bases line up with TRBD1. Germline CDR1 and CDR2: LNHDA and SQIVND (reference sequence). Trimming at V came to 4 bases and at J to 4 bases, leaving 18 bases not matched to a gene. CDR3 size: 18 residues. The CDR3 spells CASSTENRGPRVSTEAFF. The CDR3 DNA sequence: TGTGCCAGTAGTACTGAAAACAGGGGTCCTCGAGTGAGCACTGAAGCTTTCTTT.

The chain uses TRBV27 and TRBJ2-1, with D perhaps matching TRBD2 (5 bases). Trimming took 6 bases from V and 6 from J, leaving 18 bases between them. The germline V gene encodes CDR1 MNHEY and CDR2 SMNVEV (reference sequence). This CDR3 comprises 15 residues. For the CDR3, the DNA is TGTGCCAGCAGCCGTACTAGGAAATTTGGCAATGAGCAGTTCTTC. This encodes CASSRTRKFGNEQFF.

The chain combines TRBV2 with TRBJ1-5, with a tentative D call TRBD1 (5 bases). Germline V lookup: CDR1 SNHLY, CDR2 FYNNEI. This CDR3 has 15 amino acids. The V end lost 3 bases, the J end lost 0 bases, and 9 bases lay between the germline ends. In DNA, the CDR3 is TGTGCCAGCAGTGAGGCAGGGAATAGCAATCAGCCCCAGCATTTT. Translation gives CASSEAGNSNQPQHF.

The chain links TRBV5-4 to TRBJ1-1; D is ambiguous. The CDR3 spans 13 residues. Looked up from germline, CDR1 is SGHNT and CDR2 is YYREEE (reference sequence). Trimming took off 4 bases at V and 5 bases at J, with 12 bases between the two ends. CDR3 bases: TGTGCCAGCAGCCCGGGCGGGAGGACTGAAGCTTTCTTT. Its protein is CASSPGGRTEAFF.

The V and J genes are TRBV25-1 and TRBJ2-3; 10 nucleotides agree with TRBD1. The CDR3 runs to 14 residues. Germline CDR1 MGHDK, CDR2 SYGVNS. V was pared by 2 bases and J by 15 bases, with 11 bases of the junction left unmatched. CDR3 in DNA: TGTGCCAGCAGTGAAGGGGGCGGGGACAGGGGCTTCTATTTT. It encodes CASSEGGGDRGFYF.

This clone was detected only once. The CDR3: CASSAARGVGNTEAFF. CDR3 sequence (DNA): TGTGCCAGCAGTGCCGCCAGGGGAGTGGGGAACACTGAAGCTTTCTTT. The chain employs TRBV27 and TRBJ1-1, with TRBD1 as a possible D gene (6 bases). Germline V gene sequence: CDR1 MNHEY, CDR2 SMNVEV (reference sequence). The V end was cut by 5 bases, the J end by 1 base, with 17 bases between. The CDR3 is 16 amino acids.

In DNA, the CDR3 is TGTGCCAGTAGCCCCCCCGAGAACATTCAGTACTTC. Its translation: CASSPPENIQYF. The V gene is TRBV19, the J gene TRBJ2-4; D remains ambiguous. CDR3 length: 12 residues. In germline, CDR1 is LNHDA, CDR2 SQIVND (reference sequence). V lost 6 bases and J lost 7, with 10 bases in between.